This T cell receptor beta chain was sequenced in a study of blood T cell repertoires in COVID-19. Looking at the study overall: The United States, Italy and Spain supplied acute and convalescent COVID-19 samples.

This clone appeared once. This CDR3 has 16 residues. V was pared by 0 bases and J by 6 bases, with 9 bases of the junction left unmatched. From germline, CDR1 is SGHDT and CDR2 YYEEEE. Only in-frame clones appear in the TCRdb table, and some are missing; sequencing was by immunoSEQ multiplex PCR. The data contain a few hundred thousand clones, roughly 87% of them singletons. This TCR derives from a woman aged 25-40 years who had recovered from COVID-19. The V call is TRBV5-6, the J call TRBJ1-2; 9 nucleotides agree with TRBD1. Sequenced sample: PBMCs or T cells enriched from blood (not recorded which). CDR3 loop: CASSLAGDRVSNGYTF. Here the CDR3 DNA reads TGTGCCAGCAGCTTGGCCGGGGACAGGGTATCGAATGGCTACACCTTC.